These 28 T cell receptor beta chains share one sample of origin, sequenced in a study of shared clonotypes between healthy human individuals. Measured with immunoSEQ multiplex PCR; TCRdb has only the in-frame clones, and not every one. This sample yields under 600,000 clones, of which around 97% are seen a single time; approximately 0.057% belongs to the top ten. The specimen sequenced was naive CD4+ T cells sorted from blood. Noted subset: CD45RA+ positively selected. Receptors were obtained from a woman aged 25 to 39 in good health.

The chain employs TRBV19 and TRBJ2-4; D call uncertain. The germline CDR1 and CDR2 sequences are LNHDA and SQIVND (reference sequence). This CDR3 spans 13 amino acids. The V end lost 6 bases, the J end lost 4 bases, and 10 bases lay between the germline ends. CDR3 sequence: CASRPKAKNIQYF. The CDR3 nucleotides are TGTGCCAGTAGGCCTAAGGCGAAAAACATTCAGTACTTC.

This clone was seen a single time. The chain uses TRBV7-2 and TRBJ1-1, with 7 bases that match TRBD1. Germline V gene data show CDR1 as SGHTA and CDR2 as FQGNSA. The trim removed 3 bases at V and 0 bases at J, leaving 1 base unmatched. The CDR3 sequence is 14 residues long. CDR3 in DNA: TGTGCCAGCAGCTTCGGGACAGTGAACACTGAAGCTTTCTTT. This sequence encodes CASSFGTVNTEAFF.

The chain carries TRBV19 and TRBJ1-1; D unclear. Deletions cut 7 bases from V and 5 bases from J, with 17 bases between. The length of the CDR3 is 14 residues. Germline V CDR1 and CDR2: LNHDA, SQIVND (reference sequence). The CDR3 spells CASNDLLRRTEAFF. The CDR3 DNA follows: TGTGCCAGTAACGACTTACTAAGGAGAACTGAAGCTTTCTTT.

The chain links TRBV28 to TRBJ1-2, with D maybe TRBD1 (6 bases). The V end was cut by 10 bases, the J end by 5 bases, with 14 bases between. The germline CDR1 and CDR2 sequences are MDHEN and SYDVKM. CDR3 length: 12 amino acids. The CDR3 DNA follows: TGTGCCACTACGGACAGCAAATATGGCTACACCTTC. It specifies CATTDSKYGYTF.

The chain employs TRBV27 and TRBJ2-7, with D possibly matching TRBD1 (6 bases). The CDR3 extends over 15 amino acids. Trimming cost V 4 bases and J 0 bases, with 13 bases left between them. From germline, CDR1 is MNHEY and CDR2 SMNVEV (reference sequence). The CDR3 protein is CASSYQADSSYEQYF. Here the CDR3 DNA reads TGTGCCAGCAGTTATCAGGCGGACAGCTCCTACGAGCAGTACTTC.

V usage is TRBV7-9 and J usage is TRBJ1-5; D is undetermined. Germline CDR1 SEHNR, CDR2 FQNEAQ (reference sequence). The germline V and J ends were trimmed by 5 bases and 0 bases, with 2 bases remaining between them. CDR3 size: 12 residues. This chain's CDR3 is CASSVSNQPQHF. Written as DNA, the CDR3 is TGTGCCAGCAGCGTTAGCAATCAGCCCCAGCATTTT.

The CDR3 DNA follows: TGTGCCAGCAGGGGGACAGGCGCTAGCTCCTACGAGCAGTACTTC. Protein sequence: CASRGTGASSYEQYF. The chain is built from TRBV28 and TRBJ2-7; TRBD1 aligns across 8 bases. The CDR3 totals 15 residues. Trimming took 6 bases from V and 0 from J; bases not matched to a gene: 7. CDR1 and CDR2 from the germline V gene are MDHEN and SYDVKM.

This clone was observed a handful of times. The CDR3 nucleotides are TGTGCCAGCAGCTTATCAGGGAAGACCCAGTACTTC. Translating it yields CASSLSGKTQYF. The chain couples TRBV11-2 to TRBJ2-5, with D maybe TRBD1 (5 bases). The CDR3 runs 12 residues. V gave up 2 bases and J gave up 6 bases, with 7 bases separating them. Germline CDR1 and CDR2: SGHAT and FQNNGV.

The sample holds one count of this clone. The chain combines TRBV7-8 with TRBJ1-1; D is perhaps TRBD1 (6 bases). V lost 4 bases to trimming and J lost 1 base, with 13 bases between them. There are 15 residues in the CDR3. The V gene's germline CDR1 is SGHVS and CDR2 FQNEAQ. The chain's CDR3 is CASSYGGQRNTEAFF. The CDR3 DNA follows: TGTGCCAGCAGCTATGGTGGACAGAGGAACACTGAAGCTTTCTTT.

The rearrangement joins TRBV28 to TRBJ1-5; 7 bases fit TRBD1. The length of the CDR3 is 15 residues. Germline CDR1 is MDHEN and CDR2 is SYDVKM. The V gene end was trimmed by 5 bases and the J gene end by 4 bases; junction bases not matched to a gene: 8. CDR3 sequence: CASSPPPGQNQPQHF. CDR3 sequence (DNA): TGTGCCAGCAGTCCCCCCCCGGGACAGAATCAGCCCCAGCATTTT.

The V and J genes are TRBV27 and TRBJ2-1; D gene ambiguous. This CDR3 contains 11 residues. Germline values: CDR1 MNHEY, CDR2 SMNVEV (reference sequence). The ends were cut back, 6 bases at V and 7 bases at J, with 7 bases in the middle. CDR3 nucleotide sequence: TGTGCCAGCAGGACTGAAAATGAGCAGTTCTTC. As protein: CASRTENEQFF.

The chain combines TRBV6-5 with TRBJ1-1; D gene ambiguous. The CDR3 totals 14 residues. Trimming stripped 1 base from V and 2 bases from J, with 8 bases between. Germline lookup yields CDR1 MNHEY and CDR2 SVGAGI. In DNA form, the CDR3 reads TGTGCCAGCAGTTACTGGCAGCATAACACTGAAGCTTTCTTT. Protein sequence: CASSYWQHNTEAFF.

This chain connects TRBV5-1 to TRBJ2-2; D gene unclear. Trimming left V 3 bases short and J 0 bases short, with 12 bases between. Germline CDR1 SGHRS, CDR2 YFSETQ. The CDR3 loop spans 16 amino acids. CDR3: CASSSVGPANTGELFF. The CDR3 DNA follows: TGCGCCAGCAGCTCCGTGGGCCCGGCGAACACCGGGGAGCTGTTTTTT.

The rearrangement joins TRBV28 to TRBJ2-4, with no clear D. The CDR3 consists of 13 residues. CDR1 MDHEN and CDR2 SYDVKM come from the germline V gene. Trimming left V 2 bases short and J 7 bases short, with 9 bases between. In DNA, the CDR3 is TGTGCCAGCAGTTTAAAGAGCCCCAACATTCAGTACTTC. Translation gives CASSLKSPNIQYF.

The V and J genes are TRBV28 and TRBJ1-4; D is uncertain. Germline V gene lookup returns CDR1 MDHEN and CDR2 SYDVKM. The CDR3 spans 13 residues. V gave up 3 bases and J gave up 8 bases, with 10 bases separating them. The CDR3 is CASSFLGLEKLFF. CDR3 DNA: TGTGCCAGCAGTTTCCTGGGTTTGGAAAAACTGTTTTTT.

The V and J genes are TRBV28 and TRBJ2-7; D is perhaps TRBD2 (5 bases). V was shortened by 3 bases and J by 4 bases, with 13 bases between the two germline ends. Germline V gene lookup returns CDR1 MDHEN and CDR2 SYDVKM. This CDR3 region has 14 residues. CDR3 bases: TGTGCCAGCAGTTTTGGTGGGAGAGTATACGAGCAGTACTTC. Its protein product is CASSFGGRVYEQYF. The full variable domain, with the rest looked up from reference TRBV28 and TRBJ2-7, is DVKVTQSSRYLVKRTGEKVFLECVQDMDHENMFWYRQDPGLGLRLIYFSYDVKMKEKGDIPEGYSVSREKKERFSLILESASTNQTSMYLCASSFGGRVYEQYFGPGTRLTVT.

This clone was seen a single time. The CDR3 DNA reads as TGCAGCGTGTCCCCCCCTCGGGGGCAATCACGGACAGATACGCAGTATTTT. Translating gives CSVSPPRGQSRTDTQYF. The chain is built from TRBV29-1 and TRBJ2-3; perhaps D is TRBD1 or TRBD2 (6 bases each). Germline values: CDR1 SQVTM, CDR2 ANQGSEA. Trimming left V 6 bases short and J 3 bases short, with 25 bases between. The CDR3 totals 17 residues.

The chain recombines TRBV6-1 with TRBJ1-5; a weak D match, TRBD1 (5 bases). Between the trimmed V and J ends, which lost 1 base and 8 bases, there was a span of 12 bases. The CDR3 is 14 residues long. In germline, CDR1 is MNHNS, CDR2 SASEGT. CDR3 residues: CASSEGPPGEPQHF. As DNA, the CDR3 is TGTGCCAGCAGTGAAGGACCCCCGGGGGAGCCCCAGCATTTT.

The chain carries TRBV20-1 and TRBJ1-2; D not certain. Germline CDR1 is DFQATT and CDR2 is SNEGSKA (reference sequence). V lost 5 bases and J 6 bases, leaving 10 bases between the germline ends. The CDR3 has 11 amino acids. The CDR3 DNA follows: TGCAGTGCTGGTCTTCTGGATGGCTACACCTTC. Its translation is CSAGLLDGYTF.

The CDR3 DNA follows: TGCGCCAGCAGCCGCATCCACGATGACAGCCTTAACTATGGCTACACCTTC. Protein: CASSRIHDDSLNYGYTF. The V gene is TRBV4-1, the J gene TRBJ1-2; the D gene is possibly TRBD1 (5 bases). Germline CDR1 is MGHRA and CDR2 is YSYEKL. This CDR3 comprises 17 residues. The germline V and J ends were trimmed by 4 bases and 1 base, with 19 bases remaining between them.

V usage is TRBV10-1 and J usage is TRBJ2-7; D is ambiguous. The CDR3 consists of 12 residues. V lost 8 bases to trimming and J lost 3 bases, with 11 bases between them. Looked up from germline, CDR1 is WNHNN and CDR2 is SYGVQD (reference sequence). CDR3 nucleotide sequence: TGCGCCAGCTCCGATGAATTCTACGAGCAGTACTTC. Translated, it gives CASSDEFYEQYF.

V usage is TRBV28 and J usage is TRBJ2-5; 11 bases line up with TRBD2. The germline CDR1 and CDR2 sequences are MDHEN and SYDVKM. This CDR3 has 15 amino acids. J lost 3 bases, V lost 6 bases, and 6 bases had no gene match. The CDR3 bases are TGTGCCAGCAGCCCTATTAGCGGGAGGGAAGAGACCCAGTACTTC. This encodes CASSPISGREETQYF.

The chain combines TRBV27 with TRBJ2-3, with 8 bases fitting TRBD1. Germline values: CDR1 MNHEY, CDR2 SMNVEV (reference sequence). This CDR3 has 13 residues. Trimming at V came to 7 bases and at J to 1 base, leaving 1 base not matched to a gene. The CDR3: CASTGQGTDTQYF. The CDR3 DNA is TGTGCCAGCACGGGACAGGGCACAGATACGCAGTATTTT.

The genes are TRBV28 and TRBJ2-3; 9 bases are a match to TRBD2. The CDR3 loop spans 16 amino acids. CDR1 and CDR2 from the germline V gene are MDHEN and SYDVKM. V lost 4 bases, J lost 8 bases, and 13 bases stayed unmatched. CDR3 protein: CASSSPGLATRGTQYF. The CDR3 region has the DNA TGTGCCAGCAGTTCTCCGGGACTAGCTACTAGGGGTACGCAGTATTTT. Filled out from reference TRBV28 and TRBJ2-3, the complete variable domain reads DVKVTQSSRYLVKRTGEKVFLECVQDMDHENMFWYRQDPGLGLRLIYFSYDVKMKEKGDIPEGYSVSREKKERFSLILESASTNQTSMYLCASSSPGLATRGTQYFGPGTRLTVL.

The V call is TRBV11-2, the J call TRBJ2-2; 7 bases match TRBD1. From germline, CDR1 is SGHAT and CDR2 FQNNGV. V lost 4 bases to trimming and J lost 6 bases; unmatched junction nucleotides: 2. CDR3 length: 13 residues. In DNA form, the CDR3 reads TGTGCCAGCAGCTGGGGGACAGCCGGGGAGCTGTTTTTT. This translates into CASSWGTAGELFF.

V is TRBV28 and J is TRBJ1-5, with TRBD1 identical over 7 bases. Per germline, CDR1 MDHEN and CDR2 SYDVKM. The CDR3 totals 17 residues. J was trimmed by 9 bases and V by 5 bases; bases with no gene match: 19. CDR3 coding DNA: TGTGCCAGCAGTGTGGACCCCGGGACAGTCGCGCTGTTGCCCCAGCATTTT. Residues: CASSVDPGTVALLPQHF.

The chain recombines TRBV19 with TRBJ1-5; TRBD1 might be the D (5 bases). CDR1 and CDR2 from the germline V gene are LNHDA and SQIVND (reference sequence). V lost 3 bases to trimming and J lost 7 bases, with 7 bases between them. The CDR3 runs 12 residues. DNA of the CDR3: TGTGCCAGTAGTATTCGGGGGCAGCCCCAGCATTTT. This translates into CASSIRGQPQHF. The variable domain in full, completed from reference TRBV19 and TRBJ1-5, reads DGGITQSPKYLFRKEGQNVTLSCEQNLNHDAMYWYRQDPGQGLRLIYYSQIVNDFQKGDIAEGYSVSREKKESFPLTVTSAQKNPTAFYLCASSIRGQPQHFGDGTRLSIL.

CDR3 sequence (DNA): TGCGCCAGCAGCCCGCTAGCTGGGGTTCGTGACACCGGGGAGCTGTTTTTT. Translation: CASSPLAGVRDTGELFF. This chain links TRBV5-1 with TRBJ2-2; D is possibly TRBD2 (5 bases). V lost 4 bases to trimming and J lost 3 bases, with 19 bases between them. This CDR3 is 17 amino acids long. CDR1 SGHRS and CDR2 YFSETQ come from the germline V gene.